This paragraph covers one T cell receptor (beta chain) sequence. Its antigen is still unknown. This sample is part of a study of graft-versus-host responses after intestinal transplantation. Study outcomes and limitations: Patients who carried graft-donor T cell macrochimerism also had high graft-versus-host to host-versus-graft clonal ratios in their allografts. Circulating GvH clones peaking coincided with falling HvG clones soon after transplant.

Sequenced by immunoSEQ multiplex PCR; TCRdb stores in-frame clones only, minus some. The repertoire consists of about 120,000 clones, with 90% to 95% occurring once and the leading ten covering about 0.11%. Looked up from germline, CDR1 is SGHAT and CDR2 is FQDESV (reference sequence). V shed 3 bases and J shed 8 bases, with 11 bases lying between them. There are 12 residues in the CDR3. Material: unstimulated CD4+ T cells sorted from spleen or lymph node cells, obtained before intestinal transplant. The chain uses TRBV11-1 and TRBJ2-7, with D perhaps matching TRBD2 (6 bases). This sequence originates from a human donor who received an intestinal transplant. CDR3 amino acids: CASSLLGGKQYF. DNA for the CDR3: TGTGCCAGCAGCTTGCTGGGCGGGAAGCAGTACTTC.